This T cell receptor beta chain was sequenced in a study of control samples from healthy donors and cancer patients (dated by TCRdb to about 2020). Notes on this clone: What antigen it recognizes has not been identified. Base qualities are missing; no much larger clone stands one base away.

The library relied on the immunoSEQ multiplex PCR assay. Not all clones reach the TCRdb copy of this immuneACCESS table, which keeps in-frame sequences only. Checked studies attribute under half of the gap to unresolved V genes and leave the rest unexplained. In this sample the table shows about 160,000 clones, 70% to 90% of which occur a single time. The biggest ten clones account for around 12% of the sample. Sequenced: blood. The receptor comes from a man aged 30-40 years in good health.

This receptor has the CDR3 CATKDRDNSPLHF. The DNA is as follows: TGCGCCACCAAGGACAGGGACAATTCACCCCTCCACTTT. The V gene is TRBV5-1 and the J gene is TRBJ1-6, and 8 junction bases match TRBD1. The germline V gene supplies CDR1 SGHRS and CDR2 YFSETQ. The CDR3 goes from the cysteine to the phenylalanine over 13 residues. Only the CDR3 DNA is retained, 39 bases long and in frame from the first base. For this chain, trimming is 9 bases at the V end and 7 bases at the J end, and the number of junction bases without a gene match is 6.